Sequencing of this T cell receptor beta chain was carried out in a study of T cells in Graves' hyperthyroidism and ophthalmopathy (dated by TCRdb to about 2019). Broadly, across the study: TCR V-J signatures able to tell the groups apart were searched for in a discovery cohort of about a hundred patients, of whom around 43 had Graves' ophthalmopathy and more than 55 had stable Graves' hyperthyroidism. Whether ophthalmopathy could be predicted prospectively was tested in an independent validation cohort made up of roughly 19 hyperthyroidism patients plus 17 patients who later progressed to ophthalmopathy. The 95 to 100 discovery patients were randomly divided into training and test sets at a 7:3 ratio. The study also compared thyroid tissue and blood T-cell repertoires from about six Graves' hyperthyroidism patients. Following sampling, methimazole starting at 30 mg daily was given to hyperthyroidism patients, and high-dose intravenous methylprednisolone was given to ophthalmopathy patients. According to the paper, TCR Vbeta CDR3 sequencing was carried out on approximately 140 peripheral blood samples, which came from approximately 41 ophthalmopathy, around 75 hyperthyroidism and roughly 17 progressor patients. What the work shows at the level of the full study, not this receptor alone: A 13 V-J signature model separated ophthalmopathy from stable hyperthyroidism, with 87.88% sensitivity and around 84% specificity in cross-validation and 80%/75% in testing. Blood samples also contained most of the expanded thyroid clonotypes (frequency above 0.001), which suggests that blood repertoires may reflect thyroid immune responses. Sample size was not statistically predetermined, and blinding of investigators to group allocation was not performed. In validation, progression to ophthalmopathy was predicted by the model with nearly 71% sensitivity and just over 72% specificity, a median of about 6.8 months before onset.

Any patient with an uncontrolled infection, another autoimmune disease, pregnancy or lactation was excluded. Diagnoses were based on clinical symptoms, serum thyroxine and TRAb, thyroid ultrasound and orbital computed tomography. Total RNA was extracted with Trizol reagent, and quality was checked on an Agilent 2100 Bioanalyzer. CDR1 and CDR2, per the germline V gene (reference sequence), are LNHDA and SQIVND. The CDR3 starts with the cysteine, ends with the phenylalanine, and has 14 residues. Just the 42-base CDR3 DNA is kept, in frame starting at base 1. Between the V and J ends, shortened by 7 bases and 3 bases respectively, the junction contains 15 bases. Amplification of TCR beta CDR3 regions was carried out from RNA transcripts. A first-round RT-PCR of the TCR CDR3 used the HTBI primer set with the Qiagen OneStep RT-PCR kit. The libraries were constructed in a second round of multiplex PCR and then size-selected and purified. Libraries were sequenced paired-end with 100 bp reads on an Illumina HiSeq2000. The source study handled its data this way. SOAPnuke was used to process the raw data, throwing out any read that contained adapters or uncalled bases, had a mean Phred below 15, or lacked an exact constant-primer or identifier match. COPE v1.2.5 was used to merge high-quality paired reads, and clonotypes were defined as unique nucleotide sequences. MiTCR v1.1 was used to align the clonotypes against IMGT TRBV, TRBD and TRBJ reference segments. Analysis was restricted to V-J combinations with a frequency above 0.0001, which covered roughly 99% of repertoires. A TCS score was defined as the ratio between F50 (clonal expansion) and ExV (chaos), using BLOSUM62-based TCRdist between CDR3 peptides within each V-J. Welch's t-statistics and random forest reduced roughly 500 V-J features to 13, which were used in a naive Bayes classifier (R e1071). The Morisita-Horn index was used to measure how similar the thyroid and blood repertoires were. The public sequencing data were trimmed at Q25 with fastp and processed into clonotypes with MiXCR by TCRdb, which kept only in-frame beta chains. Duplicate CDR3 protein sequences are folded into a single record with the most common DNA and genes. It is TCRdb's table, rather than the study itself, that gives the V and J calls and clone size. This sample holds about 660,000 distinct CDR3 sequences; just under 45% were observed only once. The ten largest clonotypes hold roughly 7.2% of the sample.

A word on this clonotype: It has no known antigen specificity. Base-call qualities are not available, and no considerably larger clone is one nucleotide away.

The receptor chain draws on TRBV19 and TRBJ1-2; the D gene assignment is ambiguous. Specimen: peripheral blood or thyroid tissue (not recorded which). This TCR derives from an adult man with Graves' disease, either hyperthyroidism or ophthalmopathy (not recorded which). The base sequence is TGTGCCAGTAAGGCAGCCGCCCGAGACTATGGCTACACCTTC. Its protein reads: CASKAAARDYGYTF.